A selection of T cell receptor beta chains follows, all from one sample in a study of T cell repertoires in cytomegalovirus infection. These receptors lack a known antigen. One entry per CDR3 protein results from TCRdb running MiXCR on the reads. The table includes 100,000 to 150,000 distinct CDR3 sequences, 20% to 30% detected once. Sequencing used PBMCs, sequenced either directly or after in vitro stimulation (not recorded which). Receptor source: a human donor in good health (CMV status not recorded). Some clones in this sample may be carry-over from other donors' samples. Each CDR3 is given with its conserved first and last residue. A D gene is named only where the DNA matches it firmly. Clone sizes are given selectively: once, few, many, or a class where the clone is expanded.

d_gene	abundance	v_gene	j_gene	CDR3nt	CDR3aa
.	.	TRBV7-4	TRBJ1-1	TGTGCCAGCAGCCCCGGGACGGTCAACACTGAAGCTTTCTTT	CASSPGTVNTEAFF
.	.	TRBV4-3	TRBJ1-1	TGCGCCAGCAGCCAAGTGGGCAGGGTGAACACTGAAGCTTTCTTT	CASSQVGRVNTEAFF
TRBD2	few	TRBV6-6	TRBJ2-7	TGTGCCAGCAGTTACTCCGGGGGGGACTACGAGCAGTACTTC	CASSYSGGDYEQYF
.	few	TRBV29-1	TRBJ2-6	TGCAGCGTTGAGGGCGGGAACGTCCTGACTTTC	CSVEGGNVLTF
.	few	TRBV7-2	TRBJ1-6	TGTGCCAGCAGCCTCAAGGCCGTAAATTCACCCCTCCACTTT	CASSLKAVNSPLHF
TRBD2	many	TRBV6-1	TRBJ2-1	TGTGCCAGCAGTTACACGGCTAGCGGGAGGGGCAATGAGCAGTTCTTC	CASSYTASGRGNEQFF
.	.	TRBV29-1	TRBJ1-2	TGCAGCGCGACGACCAAAGAGAGGTATGGCTACACCTTC	CSATTKERYGYTF
TRBD1	.	TRBV5-1	TRBJ2-1	TGCGCCAGCAGCACGCGACAGGGAACAAATGAGCAGTTCTTC	CASSTRQGTNEQFF
.	many	TRBV20-1	TRBJ1-2	TGCAGTGCTAGGCCGGGGGGCACGACCACCATCTATGGCTACACCTTC	CSARPGGTTTIYGYTF
.	.	TRBV20-1	TRBJ2-7	TGCAGTGCTAGTTCTCTGGACAGCTACGAGCAGTACTTC	CSASSLDSYEQYF
.	few	TRBV24-1	TRBJ2-5	TGTGCCACCAGTGCCGGGGAGGCGTTCACGAAGACCCAGTACTTC	CATSAGEAFTKTQYF
TRBD2	many	TRBV7-8	TRBJ2-1	TGTGCCAGCAGCTCGATTGGGGTAGCGGGAGGGAACCACAATGAGCAGTTCTTC	CASSSIGVAGGNHNEQFF
.	.	TRBV20-1	TRBJ1-2	TGCAGTGCTCTCGGCAACTATGGCTACACCTTC	CSALGNYGYTF
.	.	TRBV9	TRBJ1-4	TGTGCCAGCAGCGTCGGGGAGATGCGTTACGAAAAACTGTTTTTT	CASSVGEMRYEKLFF
TRBD2	many	TRBV11-2	TRBJ2-3	TGTGCCAGCAGCTTTGGTAGCGGGTTCACAGATACGCAGTATTTT	CASSFGSGFTDTQYF
.	few	TRBV7-8	TRBJ2-5	TGTGCCGCCCGGGCGGGGCGTAGCCAAGAGACCCAGTACTTC	CAARAGRSQETQYF
.	many	TRBV24-1	TRBJ1-1	TGTGCCACCAGTCCCTCGTCTGGCAGGGTGGACACTGAAGCTTTCTTT	CATSPSSGRVDTEAFF
TRBD1	many	TRBV28	TRBJ2-1	TGTGCCAGCAGTTTACCCCGACAGGGCAATGAGCAGTTCTTC	CASSLPRQGNEQFF
TRBD1	.	TRBV6-2/TRBV6-3	TRBJ1-5	TGTGCCAGCAGTCGACAGGGAGATCAGCCCCAGCATTTT	CASSRQGDQPQHF
.	.	TRBV12-3/TRBV12-4	TRBJ2-3	TGTGCCAGCAGTTCCCGGGAAACAGATACGCAGTATTTT	CASSSRETDTQYF
.	.	TRBV7-2	TRBJ2-7	TGTGCCAGCAGTTTCGAAGGCAGGCAAACCTACGAGCAGTACTTC	CASSFEGRQTYEQYF
.	.	TRBV20-1	TRBJ2-7	TGCAGTGCTAGGGAGATAGGGACCCGGTGGGGCGAGCAGTACTTC	CSAREIGTRWGEQYF
TRBD2	many	TRBV12-3/TRBV12-4	TRBJ2-3	TGTGCCAGCAGTTTTAGCGGGAGGGCCGTGGATACGCAGTATTTT	CASSFSGRAVDTQYF
TRBD2	once	TRBV11-2	TRBJ2-5	TGTGCCAGCAGGGGCCCCGGGGGGTCCCAGTACTTC	CASRGPGGSQYF
TRBD1	.	TRBV5-4	TRBJ1-5	TGTGCCAGCAGCCTGTCAGGACAGGGCCTTAATCAGCCCCAGCATTTT	CASSLSGQGLNQPQHF
.	.	TRBV6-5	TRBJ2-5	TGTGCCAGCACCAGTTATATTCCCTCCCTGGGGGAGACCCAGTACTTC	CASTSYIPSLGETQYF
.	.	TRBV6-4	TRBJ1-5	TGTGCCAGCAGTGAAGACAGCGGTATTAGTCAGCCCCAGCATTTT	CASSEDSGISQPQHF
.	few	TRBV7-6	TRBJ1-1	TGTGCCAGCAGCTTAGGGACAATCACTGAAGCTTTCTTT	CASSLGTITEAFF
TRBD2	many	TRBV7-3	TRBJ2-1	TGTGCCAGCAGCGTAAGACTAGCGGGGCACAATGAGCAGTTCTTC	CASSVRLAGHNEQFF
.	medium-sized	TRBV6-1	TRBJ1-1	TGTGCCAGCAGTTCGCAGGGAGGGTACACTGAAGCTTTCTTT	CASSSQGGYTEAFF
.	.	TRBV19	TRBJ1-4	TGTGCCAGTAATTGGAGGTGGGGTGAAAAACTGTTTTTT	CASNWRWGEKLFF
.	.	TRBV4-1	TRBJ1-6	TGCGCCAGCAGCCAAGCCTCAGGGACTGCCCTGAACTCACCCCTCCACTTT	CASSQASGTALNSPLHF
.	.	TRBV5-1	TRBJ2-3	TGCGCCAGCAGACCCGGGCCCGTCGGCACAGATACGCAGTATTTT	CASRPGPVGTDTQYF
.	few	TRBV20-1	TRBJ2-7	TGCAGTGCCACCGGGGAAGGGGAGCAGTACTTC	CSATGEGEQYF
.	.	TRBV29-1	TRBJ2-5	TGCAGCTGGGGGGAGGAGGGAGCCCAGTACTTC	CSWGEEGAQYF
.	many	TRBV25-1	TRBJ2-1	TGTGCCAGCAGTGAAGCCCGACAGGCGGCTAAGTGGCAGTTCTTC	CASSEARQAAKWQFF
TRBD2	many	TRBV4-3	TRBJ2-1	TGCGCCAGCAGCCAAGGTAGCGGGAGAGGTAGTGAGCAGTTCTTC	CASSQGSGRGSEQFF
TRBD2	.	TRBV7-6	TRBJ2-3	TGTGCCAGCAGCTCCGAGACTAGCGGGAGTATAGATACGCAGTATTTT	CASSSETSGSIDTQYF
TRBD1	few	TRBV10-3	TRBJ2-7	TGTGCCATCACACGACAGGGGGCCAACGAGCAGTACTTC	CAITRQGANEQYF
.	.	TRBV12-3/TRBV12-4	TRBJ1-4	TGTGCCAGCAGTTTAGATTCGGGAGCCTTGCTGTTTTTT	CASSLDSGALLFF
.	.	TRBV2	TRBJ2-2	TGTGCCAGCCGGGCAGGGACCGGGGAGCTGTTTTTT	CASRAGTGELFF
.	.	TRBV12-3/TRBV12-4	TRBJ1-5	TGTGCCAGCAGTTGGGGGGGAAGGATTGCGAATCAGCCCCAGCATTTT	CASSWGGRIANQPQHF
.	few	TRBV4-1	TRBJ2-1	TGCGCCAGCAGCCAATTAGGAGCGGCCAGCTCCTACAATGAGCAGTTCTTC	CASSQLGAASSYNEQFF
.	many	TRBV7-6	TRBJ2-5	TGTGCCAGCAGCTTAGGGCCCAGGGGAGAGACCCAGTACTTC	CASSLGPRGETQYF
TRBD2	many	TRBV7-8	TRBJ2-1	TGTGCCAGCAGCCCCCGACTAGCGGGGGGCTACAATGAGCAGTTCTTC	CASSPRLAGGYNEQFF
TRBD1	few	TRBV5-5	TRBJ1-2	TGTGCCAGCAGCAGGACAGGGGGCCTGTACTATGGCTACACCTTC	CASSRTGGLYYGYTF
TRBD2	many	TRBV11-3	TRBJ2-3	TGTGCCAGCACCTGGGGAGCGGGGACAGATACGCAGTATTTT	CASTWGAGTDTQYF
.	many	TRBV7-2	TRBJ2-1	TGTGCCAGCAGCCCACGACGGCAGGGGGGGTCTAATGAGCAGTTCTTC	CASSPRRQGGSNEQFF
.	few	TRBV19	TRBJ1-5	TGTGCCAGTAGTATAACAGGGTCGGATCAGCCCCAGCATTTT	CASSITGSDQPQHF
.	.	TRBV6-5	TRBJ2-1	TGTGCCAGCAGTTTAATAAGGAGCTCCTACAATGAGCAGTTCTTC	CASSLIRSSYNEQFF